Below are 20 T cell receptor beta chains sequenced from a single sample in a study of cytomegalovirus exposure and HLA in healthy donors. The method was immunoSEQ multiplex PCR; TCRdb's version includes in-frame clones alone and lacks a portion of them. This table holds 150,000 to 200,000 clones, 88% found once. The sequenced material came from PBMCs. Every receptor here comes from a young man in good health and CMV-seronegative.

This chain joins TRBV2 and TRBJ1-4; D gene ambiguous. Germline V gene sequence: CDR1 SNHLY, CDR2 FYNNEI. The CDR3 consists of 12 residues. The V gene lost 6 bases and the J gene lost 5 bases, with 7 bases spanning the gap. The CDR3 DNA reads TGTGCCAGCAGGAGGGAAAATGAAAAACTGTTTTTT. This codes for CASRRENEKLFF.

This clone is categorized as medium-sized. The chain is built from TRBV4-1 and TRBJ2-1, with D maybe TRBD2 (6 bases). The V and J ends lost 1 base and 7 bases respectively, with 17 bases between them. Germline V gene data show CDR1 as MGHRA and CDR2 as YSYEKL. CDR3 length equals 16 residues. The CDR3 protein is CASSQVVLARGNEQFF. The CDR3 DNA is TGCGCCAGCAGCCAAGTAGTACTAGCAAGGGGAAATGAGCAGTTCTTC.

This sequence joins TRBV4-2 and TRBJ1-5; 7 bases fit TRBD1. The CDR3 is 15 residues long. V shed 4 bases, J shed 4 bases, and the junction held 7 bases outside the gene matches. CDR1 is LGHNA and CDR2 is YNFKEQ in the germline V gene. CDR3 in DNA: TGTGCCAGCAGCCCGGACAGGAGTAAAAATCAGCCCCAGCATTTT. Protein sequence: CASSPDRSKNQPQHF.

A single count supports this clone. The chain joins TRBV6-5 to TRBJ1-3, with a tentative D call TRBD1 (5 bases). This CDR3 region has 15 residues. Trimming took off 6 bases at V and 4 bases at J, with 16 bases between the two ends. Germline CDR1 reads MNHEY; CDR2 reads SVGAGI. CDR3 DNA sequence: TGTGCCAGCAGCCAAAGGGCCAGGGTGGGAAACACCATATATTTT. Its translation: CASSQRARVGNTIYF.

The chain has TRBV7-6 and TRBJ1-1; 9 bases are a match to TRBD1. The CDR3 runs to 15 residues. The germline gives CDR1 SGHVS, CDR2 FNYEAQ. Trimming removed 5 bases from V and 5 bases from J; junction bases left unmatched: 9. CDR3 nucleotide sequence: TGTGCCAGCAGCCAAACAACAGGGGGCGTGACTGAAGCTTTCTTT. This codes for CASSQTTGGVTEAFF. Full variable domain (outside the CDR3, taken from reference TRBV7-6 and TRBJ1-1): GAGVSQSPRYKVTKRGQDVALRCDPISGHVSLYWYRQALGQGPEFLTYFNYEAQQDKSGLPNDRFSAERPEGSISTLTIQRTEQRDSAMYRCASSQTTGGVTEAFFGQGTRLTVV.

Only a few counts were recorded for this clone. The chain links TRBV5-1 to TRBJ2-2, with D unclear. Germline V lookup: CDR1 SGHRS, CDR2 YFSETQ. The germline V and J ends were trimmed by 5 bases and 4 bases, with 12 bases remaining between them. The length of the CDR3 is 14 residues. CDR3 sequence (DNA): TGCGCCAGCAGGGCGGCTATTGTCACCGGGGAGCTGTTTTTT. This sequence encodes CASRAAIVTGELFF.

The genes are TRBV5-1 and TRBJ2-4, with a tentative D call TRBD2 (5 bases). CDR3 length: 14 amino acids. The ends were cut back, 3 bases at V and 0 bases at J, with 7 bases in the middle. Germline assignment: CDR1 SGHRS and CDR2 YFSETQ. In nucleotides, the CDR3 is TGCGCCAGCAGCTCCGGGGTAGCCAAAAACATTCAGTACTTC. This gives the protein CASSSGVAKNIQYF.

In this sample, this clone turned up a few times. The chain's CDR3 is CASSTNRDREKNIQYF. For the CDR3, the DNA is TGTGCCAGTAGTACAAACCGGGACAGGGAGAAAAACATTCAGTACTTC. The V gene is TRBV19, the J gene TRBJ2-4, with 9 nucleotides matching TRBD1. Trimming took 4 bases from V and 4 from J; bases not matched to a gene: 8. The germline V gene has CDR1 LNHDA and CDR2 SQIVND (reference sequence). The CDR3 runs 16 residues.

The chain joins TRBV6-5 to TRBJ2-5, with D perhaps matching TRBD1 (5 bases). This CDR3 contains 15 residues. Germline V gene lookup returns CDR1 MNHEY and CDR2 SVGAGI. V lost 5 bases and J lost 1, with 14 bases in between. CDR3 residues: CASSRDTGIQETQYF. CDR3 DNA: TGTGCCAGCAGTCGAGACACAGGAATCCAAGAGACCCAGTACTTC.

This chain uses TRBV5-1 with TRBJ1-1; the D is unclear. The V gene lost 5 bases and the J gene lost 1 base, with 6 bases spanning the gap. CDR3 size: 12 residues. The germline gives CDR1 SGHRS, CDR2 YFSETQ. The CDR3 bases are TGCGCCAGCAGAGACTCGAACACTGAAGCTTTCTTT. Translated: CASRDSNTEAFF.

The chain is built from TRBV27 and TRBJ1-6; a weak D match, TRBD1 (5 bases). Trimming pared 9 bases from V and 4 bases from J, leaving 13 bases between. CDR1 and CDR2 from the germline V gene are MNHEY and SMNVEV (reference sequence). CDR3 length equals 14 residues. As DNA, the CDR3 is TGTGCCAGTCGGGACGGAGGGTATAATTCACCCCTCCACTTT. It specifies CASRDGGYNSPLHF.

The genes are TRBV7-9 and TRBJ2-1; D may be TRBD1 (6 bases). There are 14 residues in the CDR3. Germline V gene lookup returns CDR1 SEHNR and CDR2 FQNEAQ (reference sequence). Trimming shortened V by 5 bases and J by 4 bases, and 12 bases separated the two germline ends. The CDR3 region has the DNA TGTGCCAGCAGCCGACAGGCCTTATACAATGAGCAGTTCTTC. It encodes CASSRQALYNEQFF.

The chain employs TRBV2 and TRBJ2-7; D is possibly TRBD2 (5 bases). From germline, CDR1 is SNHLY and CDR2 FYNNEI. V lost 5 bases, J lost 2 bases, and 13 bases lay in between. This CDR3 spans 14 amino acids. This CDR3 is CASSRDGGTYEQYV. CDR3 in DNA: TGTGCCAGCAGTCGCGACGGAGGAACCTACGAGCAGTACGTC.

J is TRBJ2-7 and V is TRBV7-8; D possibly corresponds to TRBD1 (5 bases). V lost 5 bases and J 1 base, leaving 12 bases between the germline ends. Germline CDR1 reads SGHVS; CDR2 reads FQNEAQ. The CDR3 has 14 residues. CDR3 nucleotides: TGTGCCAGCAGCATCGACAGTTTTTCCTACGAGCAGTACTTC. Its translation: CASSIDSFSYEQYF.

The rearrangement joins TRBV29-1 to TRBJ2-7; D is perhaps TRBD2 (6 bases). Germline-derived CDR1 and CDR2 are SQVTM and ANQGSEA. CDR3 size: 13 residues. V dropped 3 bases and J dropped 5 bases, with 14 bases sitting between them. CDR3 DNA sequence: TGCAGCGTTGATTGGCAGGGCGGGAACGAGCAGTACTTC. Translated: CSVDWQGGNEQYF.

The rearrangement uses TRBV4-2 and TRBJ2-1, with 13 bases lining up with TRBD2. Germline trimming cut 0 bases from V and 8 bases from J; bases unmatched to any gene: 4. CDR3 length: 16 residues. Germline-derived CDR1 and CDR2 are LGHNA and YNFKEQ. The CDR3: CASSQELAGGYHEQFF. As DNA, the CDR3 is TGTGCCAGCAGCCAAGAACTAGCGGGAGGGTACCATGAGCAGTTCTTC.

This clone was counted between two and nine times. J is TRBJ2-2 and V is TRBV6-5, with 9 bases aligning to TRBD1. Germline loops: CDR1 MNHEY, CDR2 SVGAGI. CDR3 size: 15 residues. J lost 5 bases, V lost 6 bases, and 7 bases had no gene match. CDR3 nucleotide sequence: TGTGCCAGCAGCCTCTGGACAGGGGTTACCGGGGAGCTGTTTTTT. Translating gives CASSLWTGVTGELFF.

This chain joins TRBV7-2 and TRBJ1-5; unclear D gene. Germline V gene sequence: CDR1 SGHTA, CDR2 FQGNSA. V lost 4 bases, J lost 4 bases, and 14 bases lay in between. CDR3 length: 15 residues. CDR3 loop: CASSYGNGINQPQHF. The CDR3 nucleotides read TGTGCCAGCAGCTACGGAAACGGGATTAATCAGCCCCAGCATTTT.

The chain carries TRBV5-4 and TRBJ1-5, with 7 bases matching TRBD1. Germline CDR1 and CDR2: SGHNT and YYREEE (reference sequence). J lost 6 bases, V lost 4 bases, and 4 bases had no gene match. CDR3 length: 13 residues. CDR3 sequence reads: CASSLDRFQPQHF. Here the CDR3 DNA reads TGTGCCAGCAGCCTGGACAGGTTTCAGCCCCAGCATTTT.

The chain carries TRBV6-5 and TRBJ2-1; no reliable D call. The V end lost 4 bases, the J end lost 4 bases, and 17 bases lay between the germline ends. The CDR3 spans 16 residues. CDR1 MNHEY and CDR2 SVGAGI come from the germline V gene. The CDR3, as DNA: TGTGCCAGCAGTTCAGTACTCACTACGCTATACAATGAGCAGTTCTTC. This gives the protein CASSSVLTTLYNEQFF.